The 19 T cell receptor beta chains in this list originate from one sample, sequenced in a study of T cell responses to AZD1222 COVID-19 vaccine. Sequencing was performed with immunoSEQ multiplex PCR; in TCRdb, only in-frame clones are kept and a portion is missing. The sample holds some 140,000 clones, roughly nine tenths seen once. The sequencing here drew on peripheral blood, taken 28 days after the second AZD1222 dose. The source of these receptors is an adult who received the AZD1222 COVID-19 vaccine.

The rearrangement joins TRBV6-1 to TRBJ2-1, with 12 bases lining up with TRBD2. The V segment lost 2 bases and the J segment 4 bases; nucleotides outside the gene matches: 0. Germline CDR1 and CDR2: MNHNS and SASEGT. This CDR3 comprises 15 residues. CDR3 loop: CASSETSGGYNEQFF. CDR3 in DNA: TGTGCCAGCAGTGAAACTAGCGGGGGGTACAATGAGCAGTTCTTC.

CDR3 bases: TGTGCCATCAGTCGGACAGAGGGAAACACCATATATTTT. Protein product: CAISRTEGNTIYF. This chain connects TRBV10-3 to TRBJ1-3; D is possibly TRBD1 (6 bases). V shed 5 bases and J shed 4 bases, with 9 bases lying between them. CDR3 length: 13 amino acids. In germline, CDR1 is ENHRY, CDR2 SYGVKD.

The count of this clone is one. The chain links TRBV4-1 to TRBJ1-1; 7 nucleotides line up with TRBD1. The CDR3 contains 16 residues. With 1 base clipped from V and 1 base from J, the junction kept 6 bases outside the gene matches. CDR1 is MGHRA and CDR2 is YSYEKL in the germline V gene. Here the CDR3 DNA reads TGCGCCAGCAGCCAAGGGAGACAGGGCCGGAACACTGAAGCTTTCTTT. Its protein product is CASSQGRQGRNTEAFF.

The V gene is TRBV30, the J gene TRBJ2-6, with a weak D call TRBD1 (6 bases). V was pared by 0 bases and J by 0 bases, with 12 bases between. This CDR3 is built from 17 residues. The V gene's germline CDR1 is GTSNPN and CDR2 SVGIG (reference sequence). CDR3 sequence (DNA): TGTGCCTGGAGTGTGACAGGAGTCAGCTCTGGGGCCAACGTCCTGACTTTC. Its translation: CAWSVTGVSSGANVLTF. Full variable domain (rest looked up from reference TRBV30 and TRBJ2-6): SQTIHQWPATLVQPVGSPLSLECTVEGTSNPNLYWYRQAAGRGLQLLFYSVGIGQISSEVPQNLSASRPQDRQFILSSKKLLLSDSGFYLCAWSVTGVSSGANVLTFGAGSRLTVL.

The chain has TRBV10-3 and TRBJ1-2; no definite D call. The CDR3 covers 10 residues. Germline V gives CDR1 ENHRY, CDR2 SYGVKD. Trimming took 9 bases from V and 6 from J, leaving 8 bases between them. In nucleotides, the CDR3 is TGTGCCATAGAGATGAATGGCTACACCTTC. Amino acid sequence: CAIEMNGYTF.

V usage is TRBV7-9 and J usage is TRBJ1-3; the match to TRBD1 covers 9 bases. The J segment lost 0 bases and the V segment lost 6 bases, leaving 6 bases of the junction unmatched. The CDR3 has 16 residues. The germline V gene encodes CDR1 SEHNR and CDR2 FQNEAQ (reference sequence). The CDR3 protein is CASSLQGADSGNTIYF. CDR3 in DNA: TGTGCCAGCAGTCTACAGGGGGCGGACTCTGGAAACACCATATATTTT.

This chain joins TRBV4-3 and TRBJ1-1; D unclear. Germline CDR1 is LGHNA and CDR2 is YSLEER. V was pared by 4 bases and J by 0 bases, with 9 bases between. This CDR3 contains 14 residues. The CDR3 DNA is TGCGCCAGCAGCCCCCGAGGTTTGAACACTGAAGCTTTCTTT. The encoded protein is CASSPRGLNTEAFF.

The chain carries TRBV7-9 and TRBJ2-7; 14 nucleotides line up with TRBD2. Per germline, CDR1 SEHNR and CDR2 FQNEAQ (reference sequence). There are 15 residues in the CDR3. Losses at the gene ends were 5 bases for V and 5 bases for J; bases not matched to a gene: 5. The CDR3 sequence: CASSPGLAGVHEQYF. The CDR3 DNA is TGTGCCAGCAGCCCGGGACTAGCGGGAGTCCACGAGCAGTACTTC. Full variable domain (outside the CDR3, taken from reference TRBV7-9 and TRBJ2-7): DTGVSQNPRHKITKRGQNVTFRCDPISEHNRLYWYRQTLGQGPEFLTYFQNEAQLEKSRLLSDRFSAERPKGSFSTLEIQRTEQGDSAMYLCASSPGLAGVHEQYFGPGTRLTVT.

This clone has only a few counts. The rearrangement links TRBV3-1 (or the pseudogene TRBV3-2) to TRBJ2-7, with D possibly matching TRBD2 (6 bases). The CDR3 has 13 residues. Per the germline V gene, CDR1 is LGHDT and CDR2 is YNNKEL (reference sequence). V was cut by 8 bases and J by 3 bases, with 14 bases left in between. The CDR3 sequence: CASGDSDHYEQYF. The CDR3 bases are TGTGCCAGCGGGGACTCAGATCACTACGAGCAGTACTTC.

The V call is TRBV7-9, the J call TRBJ2-1; 9 bases fit TRBD2. J was trimmed by 5 bases and V by 5 bases; bases with no gene match: 7. Germline CDR1 is SEHNR and CDR2 is FQNEAQ (reference sequence). The CDR3 has 15 residues. CDR3: CASSHGLAPNNEQFF. The CDR3 DNA sequence: TGTGCCAGCAGCCATGGACTAGCGCCCAACAATGAGCAGTTCTTC.

The rearrangement uses TRBV5-1 and TRBJ2-1; D is perhaps TRBD1 or TRBD2 (5 bases each). Looked up from germline, CDR1 is SGHRS and CDR2 is YFSETQ. Trimming took 2 bases from V and 3 from J, leaving 18 bases between them. The CDR3 contains 17 residues. The chain's CDR3 is CASSFGTPKGIYNEQFF. DNA of the CDR3: TGCGCCAGCAGCTTTGGGACCCCAAAGGGGATCTACAATGAGCAGTTCTTC.

For this clone: Other DNA sequences in this specimen translate into the identical CDR3. V and J are TRBV6-5 and TRBJ1-5; TRBD1 agrees at 7 bases. The CDR3 is made up of 13 amino acids. Trimming cost V 7 bases and J 5 bases; bases outside gene matches: 5. The germline CDR1 and CDR2 sequences are MNHEY and SVGAGI. CDR3 bases: TGTGCCAGCACCGGGACAGCCGATCAGCCCCAGCATTTT. Its translation is CASTGTADQPQHF.

This clone was counted many times. The chain links TRBV6-5 to TRBJ1-1, with 8 bases that match TRBD1. The CDR3 is 13 amino acids. V shed 6 bases and J 10 bases; nucleotides not matched to a gene: 10. The V gene's germline CDR1 is MNHEY and CDR2 SVGAGI. The CDR3 DNA sequence: TGTGCCAGCAGCCGATTACAACAGGGGGGAGCTTTCTTT. Its translation: CASSRLQQGGAFF.

The V call is TRBV7-2, the J call TRBJ1-2; D unclear. CDR1 and CDR2 from the germline V gene are SGHTA and FQGNSA. The V and J ends lost 4 bases and 4 bases respectively, with 19 bases between them. The CDR3 length is 16 residues. The CDR3 DNA reads TGTGCCAGCAGCTCCGTCCCGCGGGGTCCTTCCTATGGCTACACCTTC. Translating it yields CASSSVPRGPSYGYTF. The full variable domain, with the rest looked up from reference TRBV7-2 and TRBJ1-2, is GAGVSQSPSNKVTEKGKDVELRCDPISGHTALYWYRQSLGQGLEFLIYFQGNSAPDKSGLPSDRFSAERTGGSVSTLTIQRTQQEDSAVYLCASSSVPRGPSYGYTFGSGTRLTVV.

The CDR3 DNA reads as TGTGCCAGCAGCCAAGATGTAAGGGGTGGCTACACCTTC. Encoded protein: CASSQDVRGGYTF. The chain recombines TRBV3-1 (or the pseudogene TRBV3-2) with TRBJ1-2; weak D call: TRBD1 (5 bases). V was pared by 0 bases and J by 7 bases, with 9 bases between. The CDR3 sequence is 13 residues long. From germline, CDR1 is LGHDT and CDR2 YNNKEL (reference sequence).

Written as DNA, the CDR3 is TGCGCCAGCAGCCCGATGTGGGGGGAGGATGGCTACACCTTC. It encodes CASSPMWGEDGYTF. The chain employs TRBV5-1 and TRBJ1-2, with TRBD1 as a possible D gene (5 bases). V dropped 4 bases and J dropped 6 bases, with 16 bases sitting between them. The CDR3 extends over 14 amino acids. Germline loops: CDR1 SGHRS, CDR2 YFSETQ.

V usage is TRBV5-1 and J usage is TRBJ1-2; 9 positions match TRBD1. CDR3 size: 16 residues. The trim removed 4 bases at V and 0 bases at J, leaving 7 bases unmatched. Looked up from germline, CDR1 is SGHRS and CDR2 is YFSETQ. CDR3 sequence reads: CASSAGTGQANYGYTF. As DNA, the CDR3 is TGCGCCAGCAGCGCAGGGACAGGGCAGGCTAACTATGGCTACACCTTC.

The chain recombines TRBV6-5 with TRBJ2-1; 7 bases are shared with TRBD2. Unmatched junction bases numbered 12, after V lost 6 bases and J lost 7 bases. In germline, CDR1 is MNHEY, CDR2 SVGAGI. CDR3 length: 15 residues. CDR3 sequence: CASSNSNGGRNEQFF. CDR3 in DNA: TGTGCCAGCAGCAATTCGAACGGCGGGAGAAATGAGCAGTTCTTC.

This sequence joins TRBV10-3 and TRBJ2-5; D is possibly TRBD1 (6 bases). V dropped 2 bases and J dropped 2 bases, with 6 bases sitting between them. Germline CDR1 ENHRY, CDR2 SYGVKD. The CDR3 contains 13 residues. Written as DNA, the CDR3 is TGTGCCATCAGTGAGGGACAGCAAGAGACCCAGTACTTC. Translated: CAISEGQQETQYF.